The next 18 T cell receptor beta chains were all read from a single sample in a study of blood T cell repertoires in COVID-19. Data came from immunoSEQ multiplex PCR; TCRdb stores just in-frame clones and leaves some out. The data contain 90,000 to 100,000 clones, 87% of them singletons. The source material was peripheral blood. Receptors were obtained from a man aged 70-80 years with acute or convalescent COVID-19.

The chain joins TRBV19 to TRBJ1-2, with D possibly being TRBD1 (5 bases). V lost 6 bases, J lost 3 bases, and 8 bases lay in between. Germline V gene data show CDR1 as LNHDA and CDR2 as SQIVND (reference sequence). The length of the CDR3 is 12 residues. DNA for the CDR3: TGTGCCAGTAGGCCGACAGACTATGGCTACACCTTC. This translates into CASRPTDYGYTF.

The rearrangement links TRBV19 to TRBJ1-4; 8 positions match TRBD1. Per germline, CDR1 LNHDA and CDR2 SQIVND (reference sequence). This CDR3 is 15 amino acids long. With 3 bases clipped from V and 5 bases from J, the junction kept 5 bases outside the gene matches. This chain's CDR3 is CASSMADRGNEKLFF. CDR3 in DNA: TGTGCCAGTAGTATGGCCGACAGGGGAAATGAAAAACTGTTTTTT.

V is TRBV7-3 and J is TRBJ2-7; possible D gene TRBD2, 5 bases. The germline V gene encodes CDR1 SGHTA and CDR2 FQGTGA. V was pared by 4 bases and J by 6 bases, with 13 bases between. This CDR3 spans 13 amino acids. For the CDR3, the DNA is TGTGCCAGCAGCTCCGGGGTGGGATCCGAGCAGTACTTC. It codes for CASSSGVGSEQYF.

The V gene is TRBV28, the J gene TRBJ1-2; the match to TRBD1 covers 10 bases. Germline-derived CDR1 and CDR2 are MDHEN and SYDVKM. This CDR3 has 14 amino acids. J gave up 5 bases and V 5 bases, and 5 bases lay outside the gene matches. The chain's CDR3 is CASSRRQGAYGYTF. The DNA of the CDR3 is TGTGCCAGCAGTCGTAGACAGGGGGCTTATGGCTACACCTTC.

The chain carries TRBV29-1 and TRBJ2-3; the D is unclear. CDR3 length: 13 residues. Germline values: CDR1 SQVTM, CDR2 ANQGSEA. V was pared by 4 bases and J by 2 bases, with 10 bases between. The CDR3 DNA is TGCAGCGTTGTAGCTGGAAACACAGATACGCAGTATTTT. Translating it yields CSVVAGNTDTQYF.

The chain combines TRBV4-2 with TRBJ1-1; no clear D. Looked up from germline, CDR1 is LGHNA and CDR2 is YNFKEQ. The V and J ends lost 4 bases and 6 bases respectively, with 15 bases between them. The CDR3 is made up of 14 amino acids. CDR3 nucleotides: TGTGCCAGCAGCCGGGCGGGGTCTGGGCCTGAAGCTTTCTTT. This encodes CASSRAGSGPEAFF.

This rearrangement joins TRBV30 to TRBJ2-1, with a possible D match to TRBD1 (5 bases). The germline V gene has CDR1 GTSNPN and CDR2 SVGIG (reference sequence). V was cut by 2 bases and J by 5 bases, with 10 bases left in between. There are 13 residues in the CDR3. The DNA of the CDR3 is TGTGCCTGGAGTTCGGGCAGGGACAATGAGCAGTTCTTC. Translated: CAWSSGRDNEQFF.

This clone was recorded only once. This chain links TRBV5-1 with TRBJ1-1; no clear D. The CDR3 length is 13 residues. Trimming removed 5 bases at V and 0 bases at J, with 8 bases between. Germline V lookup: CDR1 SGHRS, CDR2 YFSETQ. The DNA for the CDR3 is TGCGCCAGCAGGAGTCAATTGAACACTGAAGCTTTCTTT. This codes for CASRSQLNTEAFF.

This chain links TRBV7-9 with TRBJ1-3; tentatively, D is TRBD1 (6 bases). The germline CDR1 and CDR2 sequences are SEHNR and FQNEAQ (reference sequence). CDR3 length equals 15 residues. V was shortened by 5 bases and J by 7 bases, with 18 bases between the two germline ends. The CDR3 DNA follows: TGTGCCAGCAGCCTTAGCACCTTTACAGGGAACACCATATATTTT. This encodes CASSLSTFTGNTIYF. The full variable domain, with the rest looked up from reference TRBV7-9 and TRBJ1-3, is DTGVSQNPRHKITKRGQNVTFRCDPISEHNRLYWYRQTLGQGPEFLTYFQNEAQLEKSRLLSDRFSAERPKGSFSTLEIQRTEQGDSAMYLCASSLSTFTGNTIYFGEGSWLTVV.

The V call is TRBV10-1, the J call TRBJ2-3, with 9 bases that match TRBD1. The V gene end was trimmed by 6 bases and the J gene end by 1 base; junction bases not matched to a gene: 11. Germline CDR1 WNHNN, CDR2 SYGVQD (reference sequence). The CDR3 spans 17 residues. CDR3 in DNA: TGCGCCAGCAGCGATGTGACAGGGGGATGGGGCACAGATACGCAGTATTTT. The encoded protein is CASSDVTGGWGTDTQYF.

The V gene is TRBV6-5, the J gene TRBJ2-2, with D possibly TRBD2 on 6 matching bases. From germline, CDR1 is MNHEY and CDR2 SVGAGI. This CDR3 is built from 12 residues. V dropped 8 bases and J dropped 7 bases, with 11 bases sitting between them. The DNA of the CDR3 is TGTGCCAGCGATAGGGGAGGCGGGGAGCTGTTTTTT. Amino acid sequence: CASDRGGGELFF.

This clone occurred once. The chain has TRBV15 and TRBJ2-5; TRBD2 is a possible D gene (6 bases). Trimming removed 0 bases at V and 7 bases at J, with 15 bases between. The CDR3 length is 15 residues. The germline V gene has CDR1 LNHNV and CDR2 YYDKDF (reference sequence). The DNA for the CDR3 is TGTGCCACCAGCAGAGATGAAGCGGGCCTTGGGACCCAGTACTTC. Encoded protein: CATSRDEAGLGTQYF.

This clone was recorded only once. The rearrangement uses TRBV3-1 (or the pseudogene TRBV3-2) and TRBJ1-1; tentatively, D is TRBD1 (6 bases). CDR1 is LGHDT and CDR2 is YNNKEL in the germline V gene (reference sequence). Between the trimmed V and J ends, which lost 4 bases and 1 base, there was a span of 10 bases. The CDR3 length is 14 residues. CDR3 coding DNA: TGTGCCAGCAGCCCGACAGGTTCGAACACTGAAGCTTTCTTT. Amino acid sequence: CASSPTGSNTEAFF.

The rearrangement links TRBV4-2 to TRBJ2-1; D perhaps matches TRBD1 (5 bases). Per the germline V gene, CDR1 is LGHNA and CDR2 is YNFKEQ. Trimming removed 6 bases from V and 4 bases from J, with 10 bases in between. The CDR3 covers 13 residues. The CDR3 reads CASSPRQYNEQFF. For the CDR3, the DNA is TGTGCCAGCAGTCCTAGACAGTACAATGAGCAGTTCTTC.

CDR3 bases: TGTGCCAGCAGTTTCGGGACTAGCGGGGGGCTTGTTTTAGCCAAAAACATTCAGTACTTC. Protein: CASSFGTSGGLVLAKNIQYF. The chain is built from TRBV28 and TRBJ2-4; 15 positions match TRBD2. The CDR3 covers 20 residues. In germline, CDR1 is MDHEN, CDR2 SYDVKM. V shed 3 bases and J 0 bases; nucleotides not matched to a gene: 9.

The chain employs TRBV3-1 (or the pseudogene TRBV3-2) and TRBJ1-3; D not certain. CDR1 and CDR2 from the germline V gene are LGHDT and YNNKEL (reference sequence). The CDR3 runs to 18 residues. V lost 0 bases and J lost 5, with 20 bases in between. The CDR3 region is CASSQERAQARGRNTIYF. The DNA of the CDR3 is TGTGCCAGCAGCCAAGAGAGGGCCCAGGCCCGTGGCCGAAACACCATATATTTT.

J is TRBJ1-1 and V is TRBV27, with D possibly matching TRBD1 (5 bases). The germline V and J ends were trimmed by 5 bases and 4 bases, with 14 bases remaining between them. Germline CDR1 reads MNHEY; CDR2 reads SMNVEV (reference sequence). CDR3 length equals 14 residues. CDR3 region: CASSEGPEGTEAFF. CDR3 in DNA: TGTGCCAGCAGTGAGGGACCGGAGGGCACTGAAGCTTTCTTT.

The CDR3 loop reads CASSPRVDYEQYF. CDR3 DNA: TGTGCCAGCAGCCCCCGGGTAGACTACGAGCAGTACTTC. V is TRBV11-2 and J is TRBJ2-7; no reliable D call. The ends were cut back, 5 bases at V and 3 bases at J, with 11 bases in the middle. The germline CDR1 and CDR2 sequences are SGHAT and FQNNGV. The CDR3 loop spans 13 amino acids.